The 10 T cell receptor beta chains presented below share a single source sample, sequenced in a study of blood T cell repertoires in COVID-19. Clones were read by immunoSEQ multiplex PCR, and TCRdb kept only the in-frame ones, dropping some. The repertoire holds approximately 200,000 clones, with 87% as singletons. The material sequenced was peripheral blood. The receptor source for this set is a man in his sixties who had recovered from COVID-19.

The sample holds a few counts of this clone. V is TRBV28 and J is TRBJ1-5; D is uncertain. The CDR3 has 13 amino acids. Looked up from germline, CDR1 is MDHEN and CDR2 is SYDVKM. V lost 8 bases to trimming and J lost 1 base, with 9 bases between them. CDR3 protein: CASAEQSNQPQHF. For the CDR3, the DNA is TGTGCCAGCGCGGAGCAGAGCAATCAGCCCCAGCATTTT. Supplemented by reference TRBV28 and TRBJ1-5, the full variable domain reads DVKVTQSSRYLVKRTGEKVFLECVQDMDHENMFWYRQDPGLGLRLIYFSYDVKMKEKGDIPEGYSVSREKKERFSLILESASTNQTSMYLCASAEQSNQPQHFGDGTRLSIL.

The J gene is TRBJ1-2, the V gene TRBV7-2; perhaps TRBD1 as D (6 bases). Trimming removed 5 bases from V and 2 bases from J, with 9 bases in between. This CDR3 spans 13 amino acids. Germline assignment: CDR1 SGHTA and CDR2 FQGNSA. In nucleotides, the CDR3 is TGTGCCAGCAGCCAGGACAGAAACTATGGCTACACCTTC. Translation gives CASSQDRNYGYTF. Full variable domain (rest looked up from reference TRBV7-2 and TRBJ1-2): GAGVSQSPSNKVTEKGKDVELRCDPISGHTALYWYRQSLGQGLEFLIYFQGNSAPDKSGLPSDRFSAERTGGSVSTLTIQRTQQEDSAVYLCASSQDRNYGYTFGSGTRLTVV.

The CDR3, as DNA: TGTGCCAGCTCAAAAAGCCTAGCGGGGGGTAATGAGCAGTTCTTC. As protein: CASSKSLAGGNEQFF. V and J are TRBV18 and TRBJ2-1, with 11 nucleotides matching TRBD2. J gave up 7 bases and V 5 bases, and 7 bases lay outside the gene matches. The germline V gene encodes CDR1 KGHSH and CDR2 LQKENI. The CDR3 runs to 15 residues.

The J gene is TRBJ1-6, the V gene TRBV7-9, with TRBD1 matching 7 bases. Per germline, CDR1 SEHNR and CDR2 FQNEAQ (reference sequence). There are 15 residues in the CDR3. The V and J ends lost 1 base and 5 bases, in that order; junction bases with no gene match: 2. Here the CDR3 reads CASSLGQGDNSPLHF. DNA for the CDR3: TGTGCCAGCAGCTTAGGACAGGGTGATAATTCACCCCTCCACTTT. Full variable domain (missing parts from reference TRBV7-9 and TRBJ1-6): DTGVSQNPRHKITKRGQNVTFRCDPISEHNRLYWYRQTLGQGPEFLTYFQNEAQLEKSRLLSDRFSAERPKGSFSTLEIQRTEQGDSAMYLCASSLGQGDNSPLHFGNGTRLTVT.

This chain links TRBV27 with TRBJ1-5; 7 positions agree with TRBD1. The CDR3 runs 14 residues. CDR1 MNHEY and CDR2 SMNVEV come from the germline V gene (reference sequence). The V segment lost 6 bases and the J segment 2 bases; nucleotides outside the gene matches: 4. CDR3 residues: CASRGTGGNQPQHF. The CDR3 coding sequence is TGTGCCAGCAGGGGTACAGGGGGCAATCAGCCCCAGCATTTT.

Notes on this clone: Other DNA sequences of this sample code for an identical CDR3. The chain recombines TRBV28 with TRBJ1-5; 9 nucleotides align to TRBD1. Germline V gene lookup returns CDR1 MDHEN and CDR2 SYDVKM. With 6 bases clipped from V and 5 bases from J, the junction kept 5 bases outside the gene matches. This CDR3 contains 14 residues. The CDR3 DNA is TGTGCCAGCAGCTCGGGACAGGGAGATCAGCCCCAGCATTTT. Protein: CASSSGQGDQPQHF.

The gene calls are TRBV7-3 and TRBJ2-3; 10 positions agree with TRBD2. The CDR3 is 17 residues long. The J segment lost 0 bases and the V segment lost 1 base, leaving 4 bases of the junction unmatched. Per the germline V gene, CDR1 is SGHTA and CDR2 is FQGTGA. The CDR3 DNA is TGTGCCAGCAGCTTAAATCCGACTAGCGGGAGCACAGATACGCAGTATTTT. Translating it yields CASSLNPTSGSTDTQYF.

The chain has TRBV5-1 and TRBJ2-5, with 8 positions matching TRBD1. Germline CDR1 SGHRS, CDR2 YFSETQ. J gave up 5 bases and V 4 bases, and 10 bases lay outside the gene matches. This CDR3 is 15 amino acids long. CDR3 in DNA: TGCGCCAGCAGCAACCCAGGGGGCAGTCGGGAGACCCAGTACTTC. Translated, it gives CASSNPGGSRETQYF.

The chain uses TRBV12-5 and TRBJ2-1, with D possibly TRBD1 on 6 matching bases. This CDR3 is 13 amino acids long. CDR1 LGHNT and CDR2 FRNRAP come from the germline V gene. V lost 6 bases to trimming and J lost 10 bases, with 16 bases between them. For the CDR3, the DNA is TGTGCTAGTGGCTCGACAGGTCACAGGGAGCAGTTCTTC. Its translation: CASGSTGHREQFF.

The rearrangement links TRBV28 to TRBJ1-5; 7 bases match TRBD1. Germline V gene data show CDR1 as MDHEN and CDR2 as SYDVKM. CDR3 size: 15 residues. V was pared by 4 bases and J by 5 bases, with 8 bases of the junction left unmatched. The CDR3 loop reads CASSSSDRDHQPQHF. The CDR3 DNA is TGTGCCAGCAGTTCCTCCGACAGGGATCATCAGCCCCAGCATTTT.